This is a list of T cell receptor beta chains from one sample in a study of blood T cell repertoires in COVID-19. Generated by immunoSEQ multiplex PCR, the TCRdb table keeps only in-frame clones and is missing some. The table lists around 70,000 clones, around nine tenths of them singletons. The specimen sequenced was peripheral blood. These receptors were collected from an elderly woman with active or convalescent COVID-19. Each CDR3 is given with its conserved first and last residue. A D gene is named only where the DNA matches it firmly. The listing skips clone size in some rows; elsewhere it reads once, few, many or a size class.

v_gene,j_gene,d_gene,abundance,CDR3nt,CDR3aa
TRBV7-9,TRBJ2-3,TRBD2,.,TGTGCCAGCAGCGTACCCACCGGGACTAGGGGCACAGATACGCAGTATTTT,CASSVPTGTRGTDTQYF
TRBV5-4,TRBJ1-6,.,.,TGTGCCAGCAGCTTAGGGGGACAAAATTATTCACCCCTCCACTTT,CASSLGGQNYSPLHF
TRBV19,TRBJ1-2,.,few,TGTGCCAGTAGTTCTACGCGTGGGGCGGGAGGCTACACCTTC,CASSSTRGAGGYTF
TRBV7-2,TRBJ1-4,TRBD1,once,TGTGCCAGCAGCAGCACTGGGACAGGAATGAATGAAAAACTGTTTTTT,CASSSTGTGMNEKLFF
TRBV5-4,TRBJ2-1,.,.,TGTGCCAGCAGCCCATCTGCTCTAGGGAGTAGCTACAATGAGCAGTTCTTC,CASSPSALGSSYNEQFF
TRBV25-1,TRBJ1-6,TRBD1,.,TGTGCCAGCAGTGACCGGCCGGGACAGGGAAATTCACCCCTCCACTTT,CASSDRPGQGNSPLHF
TRBV19,TRBJ2-4,.,.,TGTGCCAGTAGTATAGGGGACATCCACCCCGTAGCCAAAAACATTCAGTACTTC,CASSIGDIHPVAKNIQYF
TRBV19,TRBJ1-4,.,.,TGTGCCAGTAGTATATCGGGTTATAATGAAAAACTGTTTTTT,CASSISGYNEKLFF
TRBV25-1,TRBJ2-6,.,.,TGTGCCAGCAGTGAACGCCTAGGGGGTACTGGGGCCAACGTCCTGACTTTC,CASSERLGGTGANVLTF
TRBV24-1,TRBJ2-3,TRBD1,.,TGTGCCACCAGTTTCCGGGACAGGGGTTTAGATACGCAGTATTTT,CATSFRDRGLDTQYF
TRBV5-1,TRBJ2-1,.,.,TGCGCCAGCAGCTTGCCGGGTCGGTACCATGAGCAGTTCTTC,CASSLPGRYHEQFF
TRBV7-9,TRBJ2-5,.,once,TGTGCCAGCAGCTTAATTCTAGGGAGCCAAGAGACCCAGTACTTC,CASSLILGSQETQYF
TRBV25-1,TRBJ1-4,.,.,TGTGCCAGCAGGACAGGAGCGCAAAAACTGTTTTTT,CASRTGAQKLFF
TRBV19,TRBJ2-5,TRBD2,.,TGTGCCAGTAGTCCCCCCCGGGGGGGGATGGAGACCCAGTACTTC,CASSPPRGGMETQYF
TRBV5-4,TRBJ2-7,TRBD2,few,TGTGCCAGCCGCAGCGGGGGCGATCAATACGAGCAGTACTTC,CASRSGGDQYEQYF
TRBV5-4,TRBJ1-3,.,.,TGTGCCAGCAGCTCAGGAGGAACTGGAAACACCATATATTTT,CASSSGGTGNTIYF
TRBV18,TRBJ2-5,.,few,TGTGCCAGCTCATACACAGGGCAAGAGACCCAGTACTTC,CASSYTGQETQYF
TRBV5-1,TRBJ2-1,TRBD2,once,TGCGCCAGCAGCTTATCGGGGAGGGATTACAATGAGCAGTTCTTC,CASSLSGRDYNEQFF
TRBV24-1,TRBJ2-1,TRBD1,.,TGTGCCACCAGTGATTTAGGGCAGGGGGCCTCTGGTGAGCAGTTCTTC,CATSDLGQGASGEQFF
TRBV9,TRBJ1-2,.,.,TGTGCCAGCGGGAGGACGGCTTATGGCTACACCTTC,CASGRTAYGYTF
TRBV6-1,TRBJ2-2,.,.,TGTGCCAGCAGTGGGTGGGGCAGGGATATCACCGGGGAGCTGTTTTTT,CASSGWGRDITGELFF
TRBV19,TRBJ1-2,.,.,TGTGCCAGTAGTATAGTAACAGCAAACTATGGCTACACCTTC,CASSIVTANYGYTF
TRBV29-1,TRBJ1-2,TRBD1,.,TGCAGCGGAGGGGACAGGTCGGAATATGGCTACACCTTC,CSGGDRSEYGYTF
TRBV24-1,TRBJ1-2,.,.,TGTGCCACCAACGATCTACAGGCCCCTCCCTATGGCTACACCTTC,CATNDLQAPPYGYTF
TRBV25-1,TRBJ1-3,.,.,TGTGCCAGCAGTGACTCACTCTCGAGAAACACCATATATTTT,CASSDSLSRNTIYF
TRBV7-7,TRBJ2-3,TRBD2,.,TGTGCCAGCAGCCCGACTAGCGGAATCACAGATACGCAGTATTTT,CASSPTSGITDTQYF
TRBV5-1,TRBJ2-3,TRBD2,.,TGCGCCAGCAGCTTGGAACTAGCGGGGGGAGATACGCAGTATTTT,CASSLELAGGDTQYF
TRBV6-4,TRBJ2-3,.,.,TGTGCCAGCAGTGACTCAGGGGGTAGAGGCACAGATACGCAGTATTTT,CASSDSGGRGTDTQYF